Below are 11 T cell receptor beta chains sequenced from a single sample in a study of cytomegalovirus exposure and HLA in healthy donors. 13 Jbeta primers and 60 Vbeta primers were used for the PCR. Profiling relied on immunoSEQ multiplex PCR, and the TCRdb table lists in-frame clones only, not all of them. The sample data list under 120,000 clones. Source material: PBMCs. Source of these receptors: a man aged 50 to 60 in good health and CMV-seronegative.

This sequence joins TRBV4-2 and TRBJ2-7, with 8 positions matching TRBD1. Per germline, CDR1 LGHNA and CDR2 YNFKEQ. The CDR3 length is 15 residues. V gave up 0 bases and J gave up 7 bases; unmatched junction bases: 8. DNA of the CDR3: TGTGCCAGCAGCCAAGATCAGGGGGCAGCCGGGGAGCAGTACTTC. Residues: CASSQDQGAAGEQYF.

V usage is TRBV7-6 and J usage is TRBJ2-6; TRBD1 matches 7 bases. V lost 11 bases to trimming and J lost 4 bases; unmatched junction nucleotides: 8. Per the germline V gene, CDR1 is SGHVS and CDR2 is FNYEAQ. The CDR3 has 14 amino acids. The CDR3 is CAGKGGPGANVLTF. CDR3 DNA: TGTGCCGGGAAAGGGGGCCCCGGGGCCAACGTCCTGACTTTC.

The chain joins TRBV27 to TRBJ2-4, with TRBD1 matching over 7 bases. Germline V gene data show CDR1 as MNHEY and CDR2 as SMNVEV (reference sequence). CDR3 size: 15 residues. V lost 8 bases to trimming and J lost 4 bases; unmatched junction nucleotides: 11. Here the CDR3 DNA reads TGTGCCAGCTCCTCCAGGGACAGAGCAAAAAACATTCAGTACTTC. Its protein product is CASSSRDRAKNIQYF.

The V and J genes are TRBV30 and TRBJ1-4; 9 bases agree with TRBD1. Germline values: CDR1 GTSNPN, CDR2 SVGIG (reference sequence). V lost 4 bases and J lost 8; bases outside the gene matches: 8. This CDR3 is built from 14 residues. CDR3: CAWNRGQGEEKLFF. CDR3 nucleotide sequence: TGTGCCTGGAACCGGGGACAGGGTGAGGAAAAACTGTTTTTT.

The CDR3 sequence: CAWSIGGNQPQHF. CDR3 sequence (DNA): TGTGCCTGGAGTATTGGGGGGAATCAGCCCCAGCATTTT. The chain has TRBV30 and TRBJ1-5, with a possible D match to TRBD1 (5 bases). This CDR3 comprises 13 residues. From germline, CDR1 is GTSNPN and CDR2 SVGIG (reference sequence). V was shortened by 2 bases and J by 4 bases, with 9 bases between the two germline ends. Using reference TRBV30 and TRBJ1-5 for the parts outside the CDR3, the full variable domain is SQTIHQWPATLVQPVGSPLSLECTVEGTSNPNLYWYRQAAGRGLQLLFYSVGIGQISSEVPQNLSASRPQDRQFILSSKKLLLSDSGFYLCAWSIGGNQPQHFGDGTRLSIL.

The J gene is TRBJ1-2, the V gene TRBV15, with unresolved D. V was pared by 0 bases and J by 8 bases, with 19 bases between. CDR1 is LNHNV, CDR2 YYDKDF, per germline (reference sequence). There are 16 residues in the CDR3. CDR3 nucleotide sequence: TGTGCCACCAGCAGAGATTGGGTGGGCTCGGGGATGGGCTACACCTTC. Translating gives CATSRDWVGSGMGYTF.

The J gene is TRBJ1-2, the V gene TRBV9, with a weak D call TRBD1 (6 bases). The ends were cut back, 0 bases at V and 4 bases at J, with 13 bases in the middle. The CDR3 has 15 residues. From germline, CDR1 is SGDLS and CDR2 YYNGEE. DNA of the CDR3: TGTGCCAGCAGCGTAGGTAACAGGGTAGCCTATGGCTACACCTTC. Its translation: CASSVGNRVAYGYTF. The full variable domain, completed using reference TRBV9 and TRBJ1-2, is DSGVTQTPKHLITATGQRVTLRCSPRSGDLSVYWYQQSLDQGLQFLIQYYNGEERAKGNILERFSAQQFPDLHSELNLSSLELGDSALYFCASSVGNRVAYGYTFGSGTRLTVV.

Of note for this clone: This same CDR3 is encoded by further DNA sequences in the sample. The gene calls are TRBV7-2 and TRBJ2-1, with 10 bases that match TRBD1. This CDR3 is 15 amino acids long. Looked up from germline, CDR1 is SGHTA and CDR2 is FQGNSA. J was trimmed by 3 bases and V by 9 bases; bases with no gene match: 8. CDR3 loop: CASSTDRGLYNEQFF. The CDR3 DNA reads as TGTGCCAGTAGTACCGACAGGGGGCTCTACAATGAGCAGTTCTTC.

This chain uses TRBV5-1 with TRBJ1-1, with a tentative D call TRBD1 (5 bases). The germline gives CDR1 SGHRS, CDR2 YFSETQ. The CDR3 is 16 residues long. V was pared by 0 bases and J by 3 bases, with 15 bases between. The CDR3 reads CASSLELAGGDTEAFF. CDR3 bases: TGCGCCAGCAGCTTGGAGTTGGCCGGGGGTGACACTGAAGCTTTCTTT.

The CDR3 loop is CASSYSRRANTEAFF. Written as DNA, the CDR3 is TGTGCCAGCAGTTACTCTCGGAGAGCGAACACTGAAGCTTTCTTT. The rearrangement links TRBV6-5 to TRBJ1-1; D is unresolved. This CDR3 is 15 amino acids long. V shed 0 bases and J shed 1 base, with 9 bases lying between them. Germline V gives CDR1 MNHEY, CDR2 SVGAGI.

The chain couples TRBV5-1 to TRBJ2-7; possible D gene TRBD1, 6 bases. Per germline, CDR1 SGHRS and CDR2 YFSETQ. Trimming cost V 2 bases and J 5 bases, with 14 bases left between them. This CDR3 spans 14 amino acids. Here the CDR3 DNA reads TGCGCCAGCAGCTTAAGACAGGTACGGGACGAGCAGTACTTC. This gives the protein CASSLRQVRDEQYF.